This TCR beta chain was obtained from a study of cytomegalovirus exposure and HLA in healthy donors. In the study overall: Earlier work reported 117 million unique TCR beta sequences from 170 million or so T cells.

In regard to this clone: What it recognizes is unknown.

CDR3 size: 11 residues. Germline V gene sequence: CDR1 MDHEN, CDR2 SYDVKM. Trimming cost V 7 bases and J 11 bases; bases outside gene matches: 7. PCR used 60 Vbeta primers and 13 Jbeta primers. Original analysis: An analysis performed later counted 73 million or so unique TCR beta chains (approximately 11 million of them shared). Data came from immunoSEQ multiplex PCR; TCRdb stores just in-frame clones and leaves some out. The V and J calls and the clone size are those of that table, but D and trimming were determined from the DNA. The sample includes around 130,000 clones, roughly 80% of them seen just once. The study's findings and limits: When the data were analyzed later, several of the most significant clusters appeared to be linked to common viral pathogens.

This clonotype originated in a young man in good health and CMV-seronegative. The sample was PBMCs. This rearrangement joins TRBV28 to TRBJ1-1; 7 nucleotides align to TRBD1. The CDR3 DNA reads TGTGCCAGCATCTTAAGGGGGCAGGCTTTCTTT. Its protein product is CASILRGQAFF.